The present TCR beta chain was sequenced within a study of technical replicates of blood from a few donors. Produced via immunoSEQ multiplex PCR; TCRdb's table is partial and in-frame only. The sample contains approximately 75,000 clones, more than 90% of which appear only once. CDR1 is SGHTA, CDR2 FQGNSA, per germline. The trim removed 5 bases at V and 6 bases at J, leaving 7 bases unmatched. CDR3 size: 14 residues. The chain uses TRBV7-2 and TRBJ2-7; 10 bases match TRBD1. The receptor comes from a human donor in good health. The specimen sequenced was T cells isolated from PBMCs. This CDR3 is CASSLPGQGFEQYF. CDR3 sequence (DNA): TGTGCCAGCAGCCTACCGGGACAGGGGTTCGAGCAGTACTTC.